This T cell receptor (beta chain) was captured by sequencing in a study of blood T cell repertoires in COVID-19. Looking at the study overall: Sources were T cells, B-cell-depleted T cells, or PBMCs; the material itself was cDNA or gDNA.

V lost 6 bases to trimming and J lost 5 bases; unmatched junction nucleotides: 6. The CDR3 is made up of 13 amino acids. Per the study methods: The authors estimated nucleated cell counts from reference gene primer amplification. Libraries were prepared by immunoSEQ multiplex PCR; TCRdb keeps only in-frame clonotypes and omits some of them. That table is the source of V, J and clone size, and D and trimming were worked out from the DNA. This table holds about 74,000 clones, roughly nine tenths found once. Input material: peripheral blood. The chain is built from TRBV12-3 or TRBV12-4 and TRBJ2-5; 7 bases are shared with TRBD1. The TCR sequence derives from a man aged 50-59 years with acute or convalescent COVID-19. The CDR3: CASSLDRAETQYF. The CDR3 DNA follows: TGTGCCAGCAGCCTCGACAGGGCCGAGACCCAGTACTTC.